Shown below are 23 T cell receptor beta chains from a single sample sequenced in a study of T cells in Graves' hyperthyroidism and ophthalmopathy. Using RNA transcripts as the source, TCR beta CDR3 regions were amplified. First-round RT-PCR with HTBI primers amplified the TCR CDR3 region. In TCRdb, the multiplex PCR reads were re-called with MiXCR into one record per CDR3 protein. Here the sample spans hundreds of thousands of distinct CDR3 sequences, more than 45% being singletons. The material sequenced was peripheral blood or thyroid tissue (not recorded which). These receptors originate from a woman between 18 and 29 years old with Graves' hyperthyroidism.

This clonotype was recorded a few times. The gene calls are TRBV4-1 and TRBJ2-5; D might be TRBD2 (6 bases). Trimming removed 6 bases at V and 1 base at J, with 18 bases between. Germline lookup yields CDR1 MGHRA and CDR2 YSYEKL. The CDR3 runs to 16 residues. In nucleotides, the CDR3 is TGCGCCAGCAGTTCAGGGTCGGCGGGACTCCAAGAGACCCAGTACTTC. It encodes CASSSGSAGLQETQYF.

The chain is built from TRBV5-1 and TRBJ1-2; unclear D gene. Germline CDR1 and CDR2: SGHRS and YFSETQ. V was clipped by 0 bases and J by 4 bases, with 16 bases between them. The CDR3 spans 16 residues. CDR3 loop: CASSLVAGVGGYGYTF. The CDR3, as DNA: TGCGCCAGCAGCTTGGTAGCCGGGGTGGGAGGCTATGGCTACACCTTC.

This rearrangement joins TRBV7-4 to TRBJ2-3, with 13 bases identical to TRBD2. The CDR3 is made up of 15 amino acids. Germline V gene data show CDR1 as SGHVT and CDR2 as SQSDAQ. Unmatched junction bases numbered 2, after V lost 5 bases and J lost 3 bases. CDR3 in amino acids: CASSTSGRATDTQYF. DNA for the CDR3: TGTGCCAGCAGCACTAGCGGGAGGGCGACAGATACGCAGTATTTT.

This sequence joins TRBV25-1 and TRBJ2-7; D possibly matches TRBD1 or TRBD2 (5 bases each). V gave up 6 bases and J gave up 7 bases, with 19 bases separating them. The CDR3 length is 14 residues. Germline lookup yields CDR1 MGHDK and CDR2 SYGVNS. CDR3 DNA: TGTGCCAGCAGCGTAGCTCCGGGGCAGGGAGAGCAGTACTTC. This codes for CASSVAPGQGEQYF.

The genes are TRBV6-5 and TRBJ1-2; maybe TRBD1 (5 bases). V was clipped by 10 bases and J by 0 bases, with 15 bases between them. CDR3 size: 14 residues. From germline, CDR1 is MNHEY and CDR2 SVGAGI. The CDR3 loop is CATRRGGTNYGYTF. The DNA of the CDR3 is TGTGCCACCCGCCGGGGCGGCACTAACTATGGCTACACCTTC.

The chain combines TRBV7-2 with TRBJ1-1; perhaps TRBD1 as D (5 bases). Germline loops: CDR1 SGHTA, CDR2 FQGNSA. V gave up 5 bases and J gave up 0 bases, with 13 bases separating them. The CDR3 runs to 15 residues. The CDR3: CASSASGTVNTEAFF. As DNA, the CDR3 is TGTGCCAGCAGCGCATCCGGGACGGTGAACACTGAAGCTTTCTTT. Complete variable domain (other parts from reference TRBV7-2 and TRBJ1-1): GAGVSQSPSNKVTEKGKDVELRCDPISGHTALYWYRQSLGQGLEFLIYFQGNSAPDKSGLPSDRFSAERTGGSVSTLTIQRTQQEDSAVYLCASSASGTVNTEAFFGQGTRLTVV.

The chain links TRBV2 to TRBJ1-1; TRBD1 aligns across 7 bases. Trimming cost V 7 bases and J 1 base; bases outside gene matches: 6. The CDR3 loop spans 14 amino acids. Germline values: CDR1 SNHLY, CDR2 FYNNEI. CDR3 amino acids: CASKPGQWNTEAFF. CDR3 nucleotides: TGTGCCAGCAAACCGGGACAGTGGAACACTGAAGCTTTCTTT.

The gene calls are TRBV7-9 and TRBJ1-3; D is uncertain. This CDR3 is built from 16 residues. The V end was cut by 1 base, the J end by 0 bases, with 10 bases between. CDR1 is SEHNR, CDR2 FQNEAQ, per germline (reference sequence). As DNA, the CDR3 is TGTGCCAGCAGCTTAGGGTCGCAAGCCTCTGGAAACACCATATATTTT. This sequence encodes CASSLGSQASGNTIYF.

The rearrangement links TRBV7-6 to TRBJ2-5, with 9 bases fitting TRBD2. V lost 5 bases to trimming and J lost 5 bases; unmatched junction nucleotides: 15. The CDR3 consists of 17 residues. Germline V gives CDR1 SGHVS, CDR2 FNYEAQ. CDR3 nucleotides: TGTGCCAGCAGCCAAGATTTGGAAGCGGGAGGTAGGGAGACCCAGTACTTC. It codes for CASSQDLEAGGRETQYF. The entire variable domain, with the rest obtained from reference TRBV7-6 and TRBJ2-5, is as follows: GAGVSQSPRYKVTKRGQDVALRCDPISGHVSLYWYRQALGQGPEFLTYFNYEAQQDKSGLPNDRFSAERPEGSISTLTIQRTEQRDSAMYRCASSQDLEAGGRETQYFGPGTRLLVL.

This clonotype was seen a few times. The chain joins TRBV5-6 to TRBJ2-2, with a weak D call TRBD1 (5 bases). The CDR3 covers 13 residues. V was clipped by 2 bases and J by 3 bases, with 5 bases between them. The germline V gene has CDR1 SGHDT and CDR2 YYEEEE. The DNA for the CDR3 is TGTGCCAGCAGCTTAGGGGACACCGGGGAGCTGTTTTTT. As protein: CASSLGDTGELFF. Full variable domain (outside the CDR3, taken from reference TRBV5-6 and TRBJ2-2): DAGVTQSPTHLIKTRGQQVTLRCSPKSGHDTVSWYQQALGQGPQFIFQYYEEEERQRGNFPDRFSGHQFPNYSSELNVNALLLGDSALYLCASSLGDTGELFFGEGSRLTVL.

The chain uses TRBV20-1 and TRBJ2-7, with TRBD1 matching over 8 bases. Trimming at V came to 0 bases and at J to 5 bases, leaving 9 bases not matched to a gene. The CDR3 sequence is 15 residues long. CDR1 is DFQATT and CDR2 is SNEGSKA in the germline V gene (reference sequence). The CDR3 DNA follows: TGCAGTGCTAGAGATCCAGCATCAGGGGGCAACGAGCAGTACTTC. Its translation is CSARDPASGGNEQYF.

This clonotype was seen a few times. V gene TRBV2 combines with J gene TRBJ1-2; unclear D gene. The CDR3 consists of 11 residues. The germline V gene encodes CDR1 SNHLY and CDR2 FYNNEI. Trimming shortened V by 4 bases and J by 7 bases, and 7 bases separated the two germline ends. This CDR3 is CASSGGLGYTF. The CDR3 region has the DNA TGTGCCAGCAGTGGTGGCCTTGGCTACACCTTC.

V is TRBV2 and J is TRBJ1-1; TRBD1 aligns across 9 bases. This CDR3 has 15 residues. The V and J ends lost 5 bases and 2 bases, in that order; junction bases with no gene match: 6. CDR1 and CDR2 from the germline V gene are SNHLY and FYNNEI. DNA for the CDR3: TGTGCCAGCAGTACCAGGGGACAGGGAAACACTGAAGCTTTCTTT. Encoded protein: CASSTRGQGNTEAFF.

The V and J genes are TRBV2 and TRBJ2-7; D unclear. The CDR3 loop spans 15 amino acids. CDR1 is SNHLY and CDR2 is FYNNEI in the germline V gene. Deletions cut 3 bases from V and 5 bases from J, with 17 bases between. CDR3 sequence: CASSDPHLVFDEQYF. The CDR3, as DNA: TGTGCCAGCAGTGATCCCCATCTAGTTTTCGACGAGCAGTACTTC.

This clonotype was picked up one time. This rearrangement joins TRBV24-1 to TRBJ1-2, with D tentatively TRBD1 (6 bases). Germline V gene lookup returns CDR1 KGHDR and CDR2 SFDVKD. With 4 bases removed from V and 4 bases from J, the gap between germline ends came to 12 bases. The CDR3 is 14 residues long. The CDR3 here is CATSDRGSLYGYTF. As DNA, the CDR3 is TGTGCCACCAGTGACAGGGGATCTCTCTATGGCTACACCTTC.

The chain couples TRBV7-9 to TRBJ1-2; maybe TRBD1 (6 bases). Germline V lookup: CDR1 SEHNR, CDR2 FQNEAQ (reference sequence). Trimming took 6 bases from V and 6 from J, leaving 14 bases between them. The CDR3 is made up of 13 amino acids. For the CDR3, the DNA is TGTGCCAGCAGTCCTCCTTGGGGGCATGGCTACACCTTC. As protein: CASSPPWGHGYTF.

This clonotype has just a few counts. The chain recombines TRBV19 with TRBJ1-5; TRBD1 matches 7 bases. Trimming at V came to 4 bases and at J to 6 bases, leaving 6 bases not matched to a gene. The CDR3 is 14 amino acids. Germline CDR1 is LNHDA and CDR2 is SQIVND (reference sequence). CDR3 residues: CASSTDRWAQPQHF. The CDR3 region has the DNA TGTGCCAGTAGTACGGACAGGTGGGCTCAGCCCCAGCATTTT.

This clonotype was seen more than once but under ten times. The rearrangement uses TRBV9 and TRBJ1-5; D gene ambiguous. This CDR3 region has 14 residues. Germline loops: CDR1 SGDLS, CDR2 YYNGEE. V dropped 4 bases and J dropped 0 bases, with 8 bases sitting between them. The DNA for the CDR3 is TGTGCCAGCAGCCAAGGGTATAGCAATCAGCCCCAGCATTTT. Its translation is CASSQGYSNQPQHF.

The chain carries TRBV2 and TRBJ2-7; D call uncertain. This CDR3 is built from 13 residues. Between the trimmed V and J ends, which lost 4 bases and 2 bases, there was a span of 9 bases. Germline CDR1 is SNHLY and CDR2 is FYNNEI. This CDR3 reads CASSANGPYEQYF. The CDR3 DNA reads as TGTGCCAGCAGTGCCAACGGTCCCTACGAGCAGTACTTC.

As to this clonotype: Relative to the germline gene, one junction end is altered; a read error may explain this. CDR3: CAGSLTSPEKLFF. CDR3 bases: TGTGCCGGCAGCTTAACCAGTCCTGAAAAACTGTTTTTT. This sequence joins TRBV7-2 and TRBJ1-4; D remains ambiguous. Germline CDR1 and CDR2: SGHTA and FQGNSA. The CDR3 is 13 amino acids.

This CDR3 reads CASTYTDYSYEQYF. The CDR3 DNA reads as TGTGCCAGCACTTATACCGACTACTCCTACGAGCAGTACTTC. This rearrangement joins TRBV2 to TRBJ2-7; D is perhaps TRBD2 (5 bases). Germline values: CDR1 SNHLY, CDR2 FYNNEI. V lost 7 bases and J lost 0, with 13 bases in between. CDR3 length equals 14 residues.

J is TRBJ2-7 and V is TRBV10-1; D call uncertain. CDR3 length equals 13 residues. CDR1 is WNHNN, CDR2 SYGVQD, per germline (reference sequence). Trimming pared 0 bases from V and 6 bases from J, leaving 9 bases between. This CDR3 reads CASSESKGIEQYF. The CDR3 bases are TGCGCCAGCAGTGAGTCGAAGGGAATCGAGCAGTACTTC.

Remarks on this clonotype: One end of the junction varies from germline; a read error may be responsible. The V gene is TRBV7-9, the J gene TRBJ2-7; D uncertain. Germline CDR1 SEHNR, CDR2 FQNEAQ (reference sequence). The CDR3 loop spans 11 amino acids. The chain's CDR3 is CASSLGGGVDF. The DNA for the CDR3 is TGTGCCAGCAGCTTGGGCGGCGGCGTAGACTTC.